The T cell receptor (beta chain) under discussion was sequenced for a study of T cell changes during pregnancy in multiple sclerosis. The protocol was immunoSEQ multiplex PCR, while the TCRdb copy is restricted to in-frame clones and leaves out a portion. In the table there are about 51,000 clones, just over 90% of which are singletons. The CDR3 is made up of 15 amino acids. The V segment lost 4 bases and the J segment 0 bases; nucleotides outside the gene matches: 3. Germline lookup yields CDR1 MNHEY and CDR2 SVGAGI. The TCR originated in a female donor with multiple sclerosis, enrolled in a pregnancy study. The sample here was peripheral blood, taken in the second trimester of pregnancy. The gene calls are TRBV6-5 and TRBJ2-1; 7 positions agree with TRBD1. DNA for the CDR3: TGTGCCAGCAGTTTGGACAGGAGCTCCTACAATGAGCAGTTCTTC. It is translated as CASSLDRSSYNEQFF.